This T cell receptor (beta chain) was sequenced during a study of cytomegalovirus exposure and HLA in healthy donors. Study-level results: Previously analyzed data showed that most TCR beta V segments were productive at a frequency of about 90% or about 30%. In all likelihood, a cluster of highly shared sequence variants was a sequencing artifact. As a later analysis revealed, the rate of TCR association differed by HLA locus, with DRB1 most and HLA-C fewest.

The study ran its PCR with 60 Vbeta and 13 Jbeta primers. The assay was immunoSEQ multiplex PCR, and TCRdb's table has in-frame clones only and misses some. Among some 110,000 clones listed, 76% were seen once. With respect to this clone: The antigen is undetermined.

This CDR3 contains 13 residues. The V end lost 1 base, the J end lost 5 bases, and 6 bases lay between the germline ends. CDR1 LGHNA and CDR2 YNFKEQ come from the germline V gene. This TCR derives from a man aged 35 to 55 in good health and CMV-seropositive. Sequenced: PBMCs. The rearrangement links TRBV4-2 to TRBJ2-1; D perhaps matches TRBD2 (6 bases). This CDR3 reads CASSQGLDNEQFF. CDR3 nucleotides: TGTGCCAGCAGCCAAGGACTAGACAATGAGCAGTTCTTC.